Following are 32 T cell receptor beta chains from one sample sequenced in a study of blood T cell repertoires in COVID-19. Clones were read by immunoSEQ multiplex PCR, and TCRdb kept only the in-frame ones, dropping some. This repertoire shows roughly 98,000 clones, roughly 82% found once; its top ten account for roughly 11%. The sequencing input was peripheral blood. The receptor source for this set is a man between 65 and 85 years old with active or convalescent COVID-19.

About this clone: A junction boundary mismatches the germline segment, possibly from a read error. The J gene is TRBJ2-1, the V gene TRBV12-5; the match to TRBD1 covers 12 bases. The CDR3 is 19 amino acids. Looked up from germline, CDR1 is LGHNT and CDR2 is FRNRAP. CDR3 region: CARGSPGGGQGARRNEQFF. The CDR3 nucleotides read TGTGCTAGGGGTTCGCCCGGGGGGGGACAGGGGGCGAGGAGGAATGAGCAGTTCTTC.

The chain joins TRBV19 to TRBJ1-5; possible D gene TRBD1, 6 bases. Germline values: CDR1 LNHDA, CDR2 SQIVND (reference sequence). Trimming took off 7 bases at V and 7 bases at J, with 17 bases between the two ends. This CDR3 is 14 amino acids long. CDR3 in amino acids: CASTDRRRSQPQHF. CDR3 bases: TGTGCCAGTACTGACAGGCGAAGAAGCCAGCCCCAGCATTTT.

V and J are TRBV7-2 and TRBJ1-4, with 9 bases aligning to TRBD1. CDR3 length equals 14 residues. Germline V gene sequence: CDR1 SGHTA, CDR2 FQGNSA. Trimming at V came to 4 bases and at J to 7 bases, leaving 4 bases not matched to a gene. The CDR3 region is CASSWDREIEKLFF. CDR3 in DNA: TGTGCCAGCAGCTGGGACAGGGAGATTGAAAAACTGTTTTTT.

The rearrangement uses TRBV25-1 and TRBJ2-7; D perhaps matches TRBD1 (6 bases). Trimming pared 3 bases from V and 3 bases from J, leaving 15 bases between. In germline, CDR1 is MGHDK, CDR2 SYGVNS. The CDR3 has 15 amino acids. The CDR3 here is CASSDVTQGLYEQYF. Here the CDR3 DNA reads TGTGCCAGCAGTGACGTAACACAGGGTCTCTACGAGCAGTACTTC.

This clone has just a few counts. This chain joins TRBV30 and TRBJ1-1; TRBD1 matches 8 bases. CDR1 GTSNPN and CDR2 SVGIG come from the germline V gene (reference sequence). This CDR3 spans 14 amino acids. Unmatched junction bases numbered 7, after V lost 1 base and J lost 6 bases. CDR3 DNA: TGTGCCTGGAGTGGCTACTCAGGGGGCTCTGAAGCTTTCTTT. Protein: CAWSGYSGGSEAFF.

The CDR3 reads CASSFQGSGATEAFF. As DNA, the CDR3 is TGTGCCAGCAGCTTTCAGGGGTCTGGGGCCACTGAAGCTTTCTTT. The rearrangement uses TRBV7-2 and TRBJ1-1; a possible D gene is TRBD1 (6 bases). CDR1 and CDR2 from the germline V gene are SGHTA and FQGNSA. This CDR3 contains 15 residues. Trimming removed 3 bases from V and 4 bases from J, with 15 bases in between.

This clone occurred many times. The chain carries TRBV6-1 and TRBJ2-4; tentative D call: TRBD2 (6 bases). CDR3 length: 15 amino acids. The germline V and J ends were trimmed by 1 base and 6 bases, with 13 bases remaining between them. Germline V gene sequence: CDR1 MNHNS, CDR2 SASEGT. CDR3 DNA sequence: TGTGCCAGCAGTGAAGGCGCGGGGCAAGTAAACATTCAGTACTTC. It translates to CASSEGAGQVNIQYF.

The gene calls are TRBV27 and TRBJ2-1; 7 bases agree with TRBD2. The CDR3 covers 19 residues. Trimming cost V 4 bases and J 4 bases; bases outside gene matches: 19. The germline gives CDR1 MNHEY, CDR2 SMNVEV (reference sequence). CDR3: CASSSGLIPRGTSYNEQFF. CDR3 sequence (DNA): TGTGCCAGCAGTTCCGGACTGATCCCGCGGGGGACCAGTTACAATGAGCAGTTCTTC.

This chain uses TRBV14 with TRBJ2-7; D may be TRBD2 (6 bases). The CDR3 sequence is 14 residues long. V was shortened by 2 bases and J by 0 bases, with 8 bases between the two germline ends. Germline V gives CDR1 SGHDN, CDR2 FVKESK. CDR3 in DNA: TGTGCCAGCAGCCAACTCGGGAGCTCCTACGAGCAGTACTTC. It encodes CASSQLGSSYEQYF.

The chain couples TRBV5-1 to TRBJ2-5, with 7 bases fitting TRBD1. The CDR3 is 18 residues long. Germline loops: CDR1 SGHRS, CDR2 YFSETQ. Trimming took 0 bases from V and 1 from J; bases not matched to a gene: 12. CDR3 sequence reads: CASSLALTGTPGQETQYF. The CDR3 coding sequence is TGCGCCAGCAGCTTGGCCTTGACAGGGACCCCAGGCCAAGAGACCCAGTACTTC.

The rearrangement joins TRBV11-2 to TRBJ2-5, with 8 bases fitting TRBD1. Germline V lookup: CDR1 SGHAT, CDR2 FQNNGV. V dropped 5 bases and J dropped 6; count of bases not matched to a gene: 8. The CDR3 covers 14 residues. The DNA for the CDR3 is TGTGCCAGCAGCCTGACAGGGGATCGTAAGACCCAGTACTTC. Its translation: CASSLTGDRKTQYF.

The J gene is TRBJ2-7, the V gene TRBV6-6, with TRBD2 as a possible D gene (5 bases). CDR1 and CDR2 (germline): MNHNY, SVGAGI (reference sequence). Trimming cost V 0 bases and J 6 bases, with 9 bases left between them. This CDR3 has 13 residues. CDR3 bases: TGTGCCAGCAGTTACTCGAGGGAGTCCGAGCAGTACTTC. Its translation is CASSYSRESEQYF.

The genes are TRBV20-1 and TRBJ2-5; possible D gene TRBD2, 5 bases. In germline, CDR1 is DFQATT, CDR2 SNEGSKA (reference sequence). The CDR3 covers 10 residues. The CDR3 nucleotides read TGCCGGGGAGAGGGAGAGACCCAGTACTTC. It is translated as CRGEGETQYF.

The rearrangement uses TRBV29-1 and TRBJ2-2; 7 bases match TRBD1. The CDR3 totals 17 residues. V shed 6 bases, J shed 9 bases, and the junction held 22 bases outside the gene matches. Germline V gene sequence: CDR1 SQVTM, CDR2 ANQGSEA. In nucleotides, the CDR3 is TGCAGCGTCGAGGATGAGACAGGGCCCTCTGGTCGTCGGGAGCTGTTTTTT. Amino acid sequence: CSVEDETGPSGRRELFF.

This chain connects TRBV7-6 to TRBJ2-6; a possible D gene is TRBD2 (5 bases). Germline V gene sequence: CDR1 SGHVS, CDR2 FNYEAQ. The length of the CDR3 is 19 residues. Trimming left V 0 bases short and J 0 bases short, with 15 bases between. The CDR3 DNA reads TGTGCCAGCAGCTTAGCCGGCCGGGATAGAGTCTCTGGGGCCAACGTCCTGACTTTC. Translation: CASSLAGRDRVSGANVLTF.

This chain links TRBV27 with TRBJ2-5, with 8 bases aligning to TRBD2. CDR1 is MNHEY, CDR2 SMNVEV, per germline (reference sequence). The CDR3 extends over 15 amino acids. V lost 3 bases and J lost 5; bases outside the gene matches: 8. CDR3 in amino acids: CASSLDGGEQETQYF. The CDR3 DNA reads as TGTGCCAGCAGTTTGGACGGGGGGGAGCAGGAGACCCAGTACTTC.

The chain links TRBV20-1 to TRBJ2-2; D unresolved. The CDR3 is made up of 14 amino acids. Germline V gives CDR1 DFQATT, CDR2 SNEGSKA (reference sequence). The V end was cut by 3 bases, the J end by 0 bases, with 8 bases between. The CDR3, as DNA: TGCAGTGCTAGTATGGCCCCGAACACCGGGGAGCTGTTTTTT. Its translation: CSASMAPNTGELFF.

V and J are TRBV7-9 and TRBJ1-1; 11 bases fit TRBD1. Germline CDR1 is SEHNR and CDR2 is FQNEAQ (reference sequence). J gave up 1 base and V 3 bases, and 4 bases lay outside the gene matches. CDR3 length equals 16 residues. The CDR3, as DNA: TGTGCCAGCAGCTTGGGACAGGGGGTAAAGAACACTGAAGCTTTCTTT. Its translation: CASSLGQGVKNTEAFF.

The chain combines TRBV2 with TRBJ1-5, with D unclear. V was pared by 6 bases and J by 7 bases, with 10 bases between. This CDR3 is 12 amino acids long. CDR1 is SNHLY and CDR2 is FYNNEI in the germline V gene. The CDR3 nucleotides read TGTGCCAGCAGCCCCCCGGGACAGCCCCAGCATTTT. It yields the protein CASSPPGQPQHF. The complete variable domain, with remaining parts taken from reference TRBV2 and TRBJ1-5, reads EPEVTQTPSHQVTQMGQEVILRCVPISNHLYFYWYRQILGQKVEFLVSFYNNEISEKSEIFDDQFSVERPDGSNFTLKIRSTKLEDSAMYFCASSPPGQPQHFGDGTRLSIL.

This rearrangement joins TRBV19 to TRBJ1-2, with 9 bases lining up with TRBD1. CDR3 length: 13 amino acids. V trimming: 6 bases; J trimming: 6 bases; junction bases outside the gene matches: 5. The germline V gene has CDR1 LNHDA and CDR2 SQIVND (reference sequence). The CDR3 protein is CASSPRDRDGYTF. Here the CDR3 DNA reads TGTGCCAGTAGCCCGAGGGACAGGGATGGCTACACCTTC.

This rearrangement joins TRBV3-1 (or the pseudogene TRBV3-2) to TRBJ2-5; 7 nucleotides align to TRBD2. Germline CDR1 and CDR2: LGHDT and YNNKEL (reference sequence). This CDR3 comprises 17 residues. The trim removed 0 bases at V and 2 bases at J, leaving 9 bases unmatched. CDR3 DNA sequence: TGTGCCAGCAGCCAAGAGATCGGGGCTAGCGGACAAGAGACCCAGTACTTC. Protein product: CASSQEIGASGQETQYF.

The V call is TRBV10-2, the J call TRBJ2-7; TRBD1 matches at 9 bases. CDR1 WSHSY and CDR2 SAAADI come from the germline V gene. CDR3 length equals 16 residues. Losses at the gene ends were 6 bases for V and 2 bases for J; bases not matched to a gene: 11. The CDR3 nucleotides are TGCGCCAGCAGGGCCCCCGGGACAGGGACCACCTACGAGCAGTACTTC. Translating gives CASRAPGTGTTYEQYF.

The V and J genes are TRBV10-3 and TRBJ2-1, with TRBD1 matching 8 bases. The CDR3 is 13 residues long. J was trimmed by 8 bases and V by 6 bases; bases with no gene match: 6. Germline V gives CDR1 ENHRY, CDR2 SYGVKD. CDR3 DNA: TGTGCCATCAGGGACAGGGCGTCCTATGAGCAGTTCTTC. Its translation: CAIRDRASYEQFF.

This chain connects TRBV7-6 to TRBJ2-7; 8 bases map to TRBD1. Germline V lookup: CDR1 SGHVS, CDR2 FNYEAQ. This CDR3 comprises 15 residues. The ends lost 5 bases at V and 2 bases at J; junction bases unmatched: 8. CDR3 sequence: CASSLNRGVTYEQYF. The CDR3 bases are TGTGCCAGCAGCCTAAACAGGGGGGTCACCTACGAGCAGTACTTC.

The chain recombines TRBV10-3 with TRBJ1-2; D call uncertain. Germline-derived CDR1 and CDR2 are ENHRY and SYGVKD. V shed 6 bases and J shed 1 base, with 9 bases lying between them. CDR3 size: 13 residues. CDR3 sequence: CAIRTEHNYGYTF. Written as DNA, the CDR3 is TGTGCCATCAGGACGGAGCATAACTATGGCTACACCTTC.

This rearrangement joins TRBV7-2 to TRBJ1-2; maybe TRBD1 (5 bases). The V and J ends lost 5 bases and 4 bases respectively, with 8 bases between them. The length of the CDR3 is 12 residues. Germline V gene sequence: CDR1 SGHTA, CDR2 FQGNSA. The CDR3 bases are TGTGCCAGCAGCCGCAGGGTCTATGGCTACACCTTC. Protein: CASSRRVYGYTF. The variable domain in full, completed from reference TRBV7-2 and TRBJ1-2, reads GAGVSQSPSNKVTEKGKDVELRCDPISGHTALYWYRQSLGQGLEFLIYFQGNSAPDKSGLPSDRFSAERTGGSVSTLTIQRTQQEDSAVYLCASSRRVYGYTFGSGTRLTVV.

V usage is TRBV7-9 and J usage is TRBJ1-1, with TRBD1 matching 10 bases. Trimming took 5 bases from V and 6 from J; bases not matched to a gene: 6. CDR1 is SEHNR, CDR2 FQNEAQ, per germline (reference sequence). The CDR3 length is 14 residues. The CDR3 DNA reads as TGTGCCAGCAGCATATCCGGGACAGGGGCTGAAGCTTTCTTT. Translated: CASSISGTGAEAFF.

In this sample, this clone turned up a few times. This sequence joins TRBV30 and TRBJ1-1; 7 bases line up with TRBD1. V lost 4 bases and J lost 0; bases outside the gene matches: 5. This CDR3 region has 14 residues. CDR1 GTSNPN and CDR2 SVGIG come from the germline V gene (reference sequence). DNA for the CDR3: TGTGCCTGGAACCGGGACAGATTGAACACTGAAGCTTTCTTT. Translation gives CAWNRDRLNTEAFF. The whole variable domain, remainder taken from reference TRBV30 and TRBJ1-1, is SQTIHQWPATLVQPVGSPLSLECTVEGTSNPNLYWYRQAAGRGLQLLFYSVGIGQISSEVPQNLSASRPQDRQFILSSKKLLLSDSGFYLCAWNRDRLNTEAFFGQGTRLTVV.

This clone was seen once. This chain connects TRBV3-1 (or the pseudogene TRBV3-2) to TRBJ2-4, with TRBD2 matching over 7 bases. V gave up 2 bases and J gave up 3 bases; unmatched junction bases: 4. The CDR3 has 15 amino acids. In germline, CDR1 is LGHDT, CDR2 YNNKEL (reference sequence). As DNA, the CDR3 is TGTGCCAGCAGCCAAACGGGGGGTGACAAAAACATTCAGTACTTC. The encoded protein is CASSQTGGDKNIQYF.

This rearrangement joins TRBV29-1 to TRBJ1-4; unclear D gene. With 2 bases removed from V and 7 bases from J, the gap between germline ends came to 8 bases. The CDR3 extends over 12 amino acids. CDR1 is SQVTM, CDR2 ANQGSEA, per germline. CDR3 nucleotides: TGCAGCGTTGAATCGGGTTCTGAAAAACTGTTTTTT. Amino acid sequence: CSVESGSEKLFF.

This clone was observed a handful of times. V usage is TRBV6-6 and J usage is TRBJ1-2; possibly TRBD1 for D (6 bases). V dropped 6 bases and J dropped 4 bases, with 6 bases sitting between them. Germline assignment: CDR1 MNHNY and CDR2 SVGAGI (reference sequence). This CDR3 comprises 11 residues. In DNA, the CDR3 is TGTGCCAGCAGGGACAGCTATGGCTACACCTTC. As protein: CASRDSYGYTF.

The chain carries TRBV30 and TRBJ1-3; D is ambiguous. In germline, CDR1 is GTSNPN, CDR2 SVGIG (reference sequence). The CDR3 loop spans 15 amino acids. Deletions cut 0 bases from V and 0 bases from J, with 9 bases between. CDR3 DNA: TGTGCCTGGAGTGTACACAGTACCTCTGGAAACACCATATATTTT. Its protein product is CAWSVHSTSGNTIYF.